This TCR beta chain appears in the sequencing data of a study of blood T cell repertoires in COVID-19. Authors' methods: Reference gene primer amplification yielded estimated nucleated cell counts. Repertoires were generated with immunoSEQ multiplex PCR, while TCRdb's copy carries only in-frame clones and drops some. V and J calls and clone size follow that table, whereas D and trimming were derived from the DNA. The sample comprises about 240,000 clones, approximately 86% of which are singletons, and 2.5% to 3.5% rests with the top ten. The germline gives CDR1 MDHEN, CDR2 SYDVKM. V was clipped by 7 bases and J by 7 bases; unmatched bases: 15. The CDR3 has 16 amino acids.

This chain connects TRBV28 to TRBJ2-2; TRBD2 matches at 7 bases. The sequence came from a woman aged 40 to 50 with acute COVID-19. Sequences were obtained from PBMCs or T cells enriched from blood (not recorded which). DNA of the CDR3: TGTGCCAGCACCTCCCTGGGGAGGGGCTTGCACGGGGAGCTGTTTTTT. The encoded protein is CASTSLGRGLHGELFF. Full variable domain (missing parts from reference TRBV28 and TRBJ2-2): DVKVTQSSRYLVKRTGEKVFLECVQDMDHENMFWYRQDPGLGLRLIYFSYDVKMKEKGDIPEGYSVSREKKERFSLILESASTNQTSMYLCASTSLGRGLHGELFFGEGSRLTVL.